This T cell receptor beta chain was sequenced during a study of OX40 agonist ivuxolimab in advanced cancers. TCRdb's copy holds only in-frame clones and misses some; the assay was immunoSEQ multiplex PCR. This table has 72,000 or so clones, 87% appearing once. Overall study findings and caveats: Part of the nonresponder group also had normalized T-cell clonal expansion that was low. Fewer expanded clones were found on average in CD4+ than in CD8+ T cells.

The ends lost 1 base at V and 8 bases at J; junction bases unmatched: 5. The CDR3 is made up of 14 amino acids. Germline CDR1 reads SGHAT; CDR2 reads FQNNGV. Anyone with autoimmune disease history or systemic immunosuppression was excluded. Concerning this clone: Antigen specificity is unknown.

The V gene is TRBV11-2, the J gene TRBJ1-2; TRBD1 agrees at 9 bases. The clonotype originates from an adult with an advanced solid tumor such as melanoma, head and neck, liver or kidney cancer. The sequencing used CD4+ or CD8+ T cells sorted from blood, collected in a trial of the OX40 agonist ivuxolimab. CDR3 loop: CASSLGRDRAGYTF. The CDR3 coding sequence is TGTGCCAGCAGCTTAGGCCGGGACAGGGCCGGCTACACCTTC.